Sequencing of this T cell receptor beta chain was carried out in a study of cytomegalovirus exposure and HLA in healthy donors. Germline CDR1 reads SGHTA; CDR2 reads FQGTGA. CDR3 length: 14 amino acids. The ends were cut back, 5 bases at V and 0 bases at J, with 10 bases in the middle. Study observations and caveats: Listed as cytomegalovirus-associated were 150 or so TCR beta chains. The authors later linked a missense DCLRE1C variant to TCR beta V- and J-gene trimming. CMV serostatus stood as the only immune exposure information on hand.

Though probably carrying unrecorded immune exposures, donors were nominally healthy at sampling. Note on this clone: Antigen unknown.

60 Vbeta and 13 Jbeta primers were used in PCR. Repertoires were generated with immunoSEQ multiplex PCR, while TCRdb's copy carries only in-frame clones and drops some. The top ten clones hold roughly 2% of a sample with around 280,000 clones, around 90% of them seen once. What was sequenced was PBMCs. The origin of this receptor is a woman younger than 30 in good health and CMV-seronegative. The chain has TRBV7-3 and TRBJ1-1, with D perhaps TRBD1 (5 bases). The CDR3 sequence is CASSPQDLNTEAFF. The CDR3, as DNA: TGTGCCAGCAGCCCACAGGATTTGAACACTGAAGCTTTCTTT.